These 18 T cell receptor beta chains originate from one sample sequenced in a study of blood T cell repertoires in COVID-19. This table comes from immunoSEQ multiplex PCR, and its TCRdb copy is limited to in-frame clones, with some not included. The data contain tens of thousands of clones, around nine tenths of them singletons. Sequences were obtained from peripheral blood. These receptors came from a woman in her 70s with acute or convalescent COVID-19.

The chain joins TRBV5-1 to TRBJ2-3; D is uncertain. The germline V gene encodes CDR1 SGHRS and CDR2 YFSETQ. Trimming took 0 bases from V and 5 from J, leaving 4 bases between them. The CDR3 has 12 residues. The CDR3 region is CASSLVQDTQYF. Here the CDR3 DNA reads TGCGCCAGCAGCTTGGTCCAAGATACGCAGTATTTT.

The gene calls are TRBV5-1 and TRBJ1-3; weak D call: TRBD1 (5 bases). With 0 bases removed from V and 2 bases from J, the gap between germline ends came to 6 bases. Germline V gives CDR1 SGHRS, CDR2 YFSETQ. The CDR3 covers 14 residues. For the CDR3, the DNA is TGCGCCAGCAGCTTGGACAGGCCTGGAAACACCATATATTTT. Protein: CASSLDRPGNTIYF.

The chain is built from TRBV27 and TRBJ2-5; 9 nucleotides match TRBD1. Trimming at V came to 3 bases and at J to 4 bases, leaving 6 bases not matched to a gene. In germline, CDR1 is MNHEY, CDR2 SMNVEV (reference sequence). CDR3 size: 15 residues. The CDR3 reads CASSLSTGGGETQYF. The CDR3, as DNA: TGTGCCAGCAGTTTGTCGACAGGGGGGGGAGAGACCCAGTACTTC.

This clone was observed a few times. The chain carries TRBV5-1 and TRBJ1-2; the match to TRBD1 covers 10 bases. The germline CDR1 and CDR2 sequences are SGHRS and YFSETQ. The CDR3 contains 18 residues. The trim removed 6 bases at V and 7 bases at J, leaving 21 bases unmatched. The CDR3 bases are TGCGCCAGCACCGGGGGCCGTGCATCCCCGGGACAGGGGTCTGGCTACACCTTC. As protein: CASTGGRASPGQGSGYTF.

This chain uses TRBV7-2 with TRBJ2-1; the D gene is possibly TRBD2 (7 bases). The germline gives CDR1 SGHTA, CDR2 FQGNSA. Trimming pared 5 bases from V and 6 bases from J, leaving 17 bases between. There are 15 residues in the CDR3. The CDR3 DNA sequence: TGTGCCAGCAGCCGGGACCGAGGGGGGGGCAATGAGCAGTTCTTC. Protein sequence: CASSRDRGGGNEQFF.

The V and J genes are TRBV28 and TRBJ1-1; 7 bases map to TRBD1. The CDR3 has 13 residues. Losses at the gene ends were 7 bases for V and 10 bases for J; bases not matched to a gene: 12. Germline CDR1 MDHEN, CDR2 SYDVKM. The CDR3 region is CASNQSYRGTAFF. The CDR3, as DNA: TGTGCCAGCAACCAGTCGTACAGGGGAACAGCTTTCTTT.

This rearrangement joins TRBV5-4 to TRBJ2-3, with D perhaps TRBD2 (6 bases). Trimming removed 4 bases at V and 2 bases at J, with 11 bases between. From germline, CDR1 is SGHNT and CDR2 YYREEE (reference sequence). The CDR3 is made up of 14 amino acids. The CDR3 region is CASSRDSATDTQYF. DNA for the CDR3: TGTGCCAGCAGCCGGGACTCAGCCACAGATACGCAGTATTTT.

The rearrangement links TRBV15 to TRBJ2-7; D may be TRBD2 (6 bases). Germline CDR1 LNHNV, CDR2 YYDKDF (reference sequence). The V and J ends lost 3 bases and 0 bases respectively, with 15 bases between them. The CDR3 sequence is 16 residues long. This CDR3 reads CATSREGILSSYEQYF. Written as DNA, the CDR3 is TGTGCCACCAGCAGGGAGGGGATCCTTAGCTCCTACGAGCAGTACTTC.

The chain employs TRBV6-5 and TRBJ1-6; D may be TRBD1 (6 bases). The V end lost 5 bases, the J end lost 7 bases, and 12 bases lay between the germline ends. Germline CDR1 MNHEY, CDR2 SVGAGI. The CDR3 loop spans 14 amino acids. CDR3 DNA: TGTGCCAGCAGTAGGACAGCGCGGAATTCACCCCTCCACTTT. Translating it yields CASSRTARNSPLHF.

The V call is TRBV5-1, the J call TRBJ1-6; D is unclear. V dropped 0 bases and J dropped 7 bases, with 11 bases sitting between them. This CDR3 contains 15 residues. Germline lookup yields CDR1 SGHRS and CDR2 YFSETQ. The CDR3: CASSLAEAPNSPLHF. The CDR3 DNA follows: TGCGCCAGCAGCTTGGCCGAAGCGCCAAATTCACCCCTCCACTTT.

This chain uses TRBV28 with TRBJ1-2, with D possibly TRBD1 on 6 matching bases. The CDR3 is 16 amino acids. V lost 6 bases and J lost 7, with 24 bases in between. CDR1 is MDHEN and CDR2 is SYDVKM in the germline V gene. CDR3 in amino acids: CASRASGGGGFVGYTF. In DNA form, the CDR3 reads TGTGCCAGCAGGGCGAGCGGGGGCGGAGGGTTTGTTGGCTACACCTTC.

This clone was detected only once. The V gene is TRBV28, the J gene TRBJ1-5; D is possibly TRBD1 (5 bases). Germline lookup yields CDR1 MDHEN and CDR2 SYDVKM. Trimming left V 7 bases short and J 4 bases short, with 11 bases between. The CDR3 consists of 13 residues. The CDR3 reads CASITGLNQPQHF. The CDR3 bases are TGTGCCAGCATAACAGGTCTTAATCAGCCCCAGCATTTT.

The rearrangement joins TRBV7-9 to TRBJ2-5; tentatively, D is TRBD1 (6 bases). The ends were cut back, 1 base at V and 2 bases at J, with 14 bases in the middle. CDR1 and CDR2 from the germline V gene are SEHNR and FQNEAQ (reference sequence). The CDR3 is made up of 16 amino acids. CDR3 coding DNA: TGTGCCAGCAGCTTAGGTATCAGGGGCGGGCAAGAGACCCAGTACTTC. This codes for CASSLGIRGGQETQYF. Combining the CDR3 with reference TRBV7-9 and TRBJ2-5 gives the whole variable domain DTGVSQNPRHKITKRGQNVTFRCDPISEHNRLYWYRQTLGQGPEFLTYFQNEAQLEKSRLLSDRFSAERPKGSFSTLEIQRTEQGDSAMYLCASSLGIRGGQETQYFGPGTRLLVL.

The V call is TRBV5-5, the J call TRBJ1-5; D gene unclear. Germline CDR1 reads SGHKS; CDR2 reads YYEKEE (reference sequence). The CDR3 has 12 residues. Deletions cut 4 bases from V and 4 bases from J, with 6 bases between. CDR3 loop: CASSQTNQPQHF. CDR3 DNA: TGTGCCAGCAGCCAAACAAATCAGCCCCAGCATTTT. Looking up the rest from reference TRBV5-5 and TRBJ1-5 gives the full variable domain: DAGVTQSPTHLIKTRGQQVTLRCSPISGHKSVSWYQQVLGQGPQFIFQYYEKEERGRGNFPDRFSARQFPNYSSELNVNALLLGDSALYLCASSQTNQPQHFGDGTRLSIL.

This rearrangement joins TRBV5-1 to TRBJ2-2; 9 positions match TRBD1. V gave up 0 bases and J gave up 5 bases; unmatched junction bases: 5. The CDR3 covers 16 residues. Germline CDR1 is SGHRS and CDR2 is YFSETQ. CDR3 nucleotide sequence: TGCGCCAGCAGCTTGGCCGGACAGGGGAGGACCGGGGAGCTGTTTTTT. Its translation: CASSLAGQGRTGELFF.

The rearrangement links TRBV3-1 (or the pseudogene TRBV3-2) to TRBJ2-2, with D perhaps matching TRBD1 (6 bases). CDR3 length: 15 amino acids. V was shortened by 3 bases and J by 7 bases, with 15 bases between the two germline ends. Germline V gives CDR1 LGHDT, CDR2 YNNKEL (reference sequence). CDR3 sequence reads: CASSQKQGSYGELFF. In nucleotides, the CDR3 is TGTGCCAGCAGCCAGAAACAGGGCAGCTACGGGGAGCTGTTTTTT.

V and J are TRBV5-1 and TRBJ2-5; the match to TRBD2 covers 14 bases. Germline CDR1 and CDR2: SGHRS and YFSETQ. The CDR3 loop spans 19 amino acids. The V and J ends lost 3 bases and 2 bases, in that order; junction bases with no gene match: 12. This chain's CDR3 is CASSWGLAGASSSQETQYF. The CDR3 region has the DNA TGCGCCAGCAGCTGGGGACTAGCGGGGGCGTCATCAAGTCAAGAGACCCAGTACTTC.

In this sample, this clone turned up once. V gene TRBV15 combines with J gene TRBJ1-2; 9 bases align to TRBD1. CDR1 and CDR2 from the germline V gene are LNHNV and YYDKDF (reference sequence). Unmatched junction bases numbered 3, after V lost 0 bases and J lost 4 bases. CDR3 length: 15 residues. The DNA for the CDR3 is TGTGCCACCAGCAGAGAGAAGACAGGGGGCTATGGCTACACCTTC. Its protein product is CATSREKTGGYGYTF.